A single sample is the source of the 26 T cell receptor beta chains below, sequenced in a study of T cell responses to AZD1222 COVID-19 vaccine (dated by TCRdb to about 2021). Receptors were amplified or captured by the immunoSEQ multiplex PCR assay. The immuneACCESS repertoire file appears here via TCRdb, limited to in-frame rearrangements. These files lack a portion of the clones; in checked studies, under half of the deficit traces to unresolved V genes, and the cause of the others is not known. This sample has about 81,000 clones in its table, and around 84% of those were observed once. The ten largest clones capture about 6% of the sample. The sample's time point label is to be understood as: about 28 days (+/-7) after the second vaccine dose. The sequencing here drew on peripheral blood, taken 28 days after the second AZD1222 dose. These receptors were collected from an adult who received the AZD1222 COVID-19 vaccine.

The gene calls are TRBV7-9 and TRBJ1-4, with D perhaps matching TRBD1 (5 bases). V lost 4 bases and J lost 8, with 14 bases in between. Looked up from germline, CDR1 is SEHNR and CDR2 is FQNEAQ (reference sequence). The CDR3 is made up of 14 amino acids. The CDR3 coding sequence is TGTGCCAGCAGCTCGCCGTCAGGGAAGGAAAAACTGTTTTTT. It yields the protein CASSSPSGKEKLFF. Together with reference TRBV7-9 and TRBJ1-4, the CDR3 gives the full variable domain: DTGVSQNPRHKITKRGQNVTFRCDPISEHNRLYWYRQTLGQGPEFLTYFQNEAQLEKSRLLSDRFSAERPKGSFSTLEIQRTEQGDSAMYLCASSSPSGKEKLFFGSGTQLSVL.

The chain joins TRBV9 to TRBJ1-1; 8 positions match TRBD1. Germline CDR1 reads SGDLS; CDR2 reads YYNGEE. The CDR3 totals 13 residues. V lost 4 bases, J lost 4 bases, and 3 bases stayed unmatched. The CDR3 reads CASSPGTGTEAFF. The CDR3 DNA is TGTGCCAGCAGCCCCGGGACAGGCACTGAAGCTTTCTTT.

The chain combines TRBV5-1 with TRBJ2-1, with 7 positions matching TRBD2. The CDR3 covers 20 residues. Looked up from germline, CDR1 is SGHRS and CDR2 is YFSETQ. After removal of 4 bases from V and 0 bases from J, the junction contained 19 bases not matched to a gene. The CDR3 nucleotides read TGCGCCAGCAGCCCACCGCCTAGCGGTACCACCCTAAGCTCCTACAATGAGCAGTTCTTC. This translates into CASSPPPSGTTLSSYNEQFF.

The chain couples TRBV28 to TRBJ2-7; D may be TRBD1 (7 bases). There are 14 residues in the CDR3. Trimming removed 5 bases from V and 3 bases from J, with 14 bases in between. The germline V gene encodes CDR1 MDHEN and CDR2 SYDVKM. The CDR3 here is CASSRPGGIYEQYF. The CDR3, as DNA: TGTGCCAGCAGTCGGCCAGGGGGGATCTACGAGCAGTACTTC.

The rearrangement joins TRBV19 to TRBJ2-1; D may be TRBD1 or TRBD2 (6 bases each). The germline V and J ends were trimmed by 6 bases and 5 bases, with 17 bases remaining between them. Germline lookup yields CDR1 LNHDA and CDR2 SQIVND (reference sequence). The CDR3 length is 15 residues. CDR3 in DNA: TGTGCCAGTAGAGGGGGGCAGTTCCCTCACAATGAGCAGTTCTTC. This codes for CASRGGQFPHNEQFF.

The chain's CDR3 is CASSRQGTNQPQHF. The CDR3 DNA follows: TGTGCCAGCAGCCGACAGGGGACGAATCAGCCCCAGCATTTT. The J gene is TRBJ1-5, the V gene TRBV5-4, with 8 bases matching TRBD1. Germline CDR1 is SGHNT and CDR2 is YYREEE (reference sequence). V lost 4 bases, J lost 4 bases, and 4 bases stayed unmatched. The CDR3 spans 14 residues.

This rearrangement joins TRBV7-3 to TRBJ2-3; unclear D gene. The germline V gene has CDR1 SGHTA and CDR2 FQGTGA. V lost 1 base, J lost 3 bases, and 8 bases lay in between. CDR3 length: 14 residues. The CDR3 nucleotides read TGTGCCAGCAGCTTAAATCACGCTACAGATACGCAGTATTTT. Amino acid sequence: CASSLNHATDTQYF.

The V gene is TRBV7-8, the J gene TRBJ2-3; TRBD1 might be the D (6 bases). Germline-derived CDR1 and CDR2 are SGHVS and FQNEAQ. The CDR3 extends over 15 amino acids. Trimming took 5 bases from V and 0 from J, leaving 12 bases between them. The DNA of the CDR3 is TGTGCCAGCAGCCTGACAGGTACTAGCACAGATACGCAGTATTTT. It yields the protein CASSLTGTSTDTQYF.

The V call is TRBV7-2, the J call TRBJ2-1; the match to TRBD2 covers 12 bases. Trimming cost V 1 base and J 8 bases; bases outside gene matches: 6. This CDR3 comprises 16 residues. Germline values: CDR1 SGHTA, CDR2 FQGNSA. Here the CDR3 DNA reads TGTGCCAGCAGCTTAGAGGCTAGCGGGGGGGCCTATGAGCAGTTCTTC. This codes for CASSLEASGGAYEQFF.

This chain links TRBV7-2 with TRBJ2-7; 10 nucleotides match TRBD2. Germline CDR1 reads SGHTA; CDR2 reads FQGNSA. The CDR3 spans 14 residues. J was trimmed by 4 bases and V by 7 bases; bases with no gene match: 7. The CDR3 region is CASTPGLALYEQYF. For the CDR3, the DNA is TGTGCCAGCACCCCGGGACTAGCGCTTTACGAGCAGTACTTC.

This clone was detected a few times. For the CDR3, the DNA is TGTGCCAGCAGTTTTCAAGGTGAGCAGTTCTTC. This gives the protein CASSFQGEQFF. The rearrangement links TRBV12-3 or TRBV12-4 to TRBJ2-1; D gene uncertain. The length of the CDR3 is 11 residues. V was trimmed by 3 bases and J by 9 bases, leaving 6 bases between them.

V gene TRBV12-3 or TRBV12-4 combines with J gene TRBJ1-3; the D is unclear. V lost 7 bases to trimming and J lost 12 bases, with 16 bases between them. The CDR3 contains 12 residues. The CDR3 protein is CASNRAPNGIYF. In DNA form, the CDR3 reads TGTGCCAGCAACCGGGCCCCAAATGGCATATATTTT.

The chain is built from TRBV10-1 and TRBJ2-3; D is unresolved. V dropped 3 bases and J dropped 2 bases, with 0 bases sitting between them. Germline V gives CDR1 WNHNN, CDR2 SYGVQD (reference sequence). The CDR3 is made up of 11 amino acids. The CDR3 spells CASSDTDTQYF. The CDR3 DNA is TGCGCCAGCAGTGACACAGATACGCAGTATTTT.

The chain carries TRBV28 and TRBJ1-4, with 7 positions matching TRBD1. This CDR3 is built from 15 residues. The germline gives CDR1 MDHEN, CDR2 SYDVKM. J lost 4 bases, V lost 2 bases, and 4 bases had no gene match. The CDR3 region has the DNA TGTGCCAGCAGTTTAAAGGGGGCGGGTAATGAAAAACTGTTTTTT. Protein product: CASSLKGAGNEKLFF.

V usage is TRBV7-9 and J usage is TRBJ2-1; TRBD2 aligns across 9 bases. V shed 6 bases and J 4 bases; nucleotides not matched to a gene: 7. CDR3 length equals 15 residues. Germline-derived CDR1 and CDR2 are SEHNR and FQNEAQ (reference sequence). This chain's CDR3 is CASSSLAGNYNEQFF. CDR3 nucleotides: TGTGCCAGCAGTTCTCTAGCGGGGAATTACAATGAGCAGTTCTTC.

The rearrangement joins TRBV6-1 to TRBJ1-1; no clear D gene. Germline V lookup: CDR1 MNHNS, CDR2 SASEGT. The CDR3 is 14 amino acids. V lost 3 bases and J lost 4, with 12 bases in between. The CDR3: CASSDRPEVTEAFF. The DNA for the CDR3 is TGTGCCAGCAGTGACCGGCCGGAGGTCACTGAAGCTTTCTTT.

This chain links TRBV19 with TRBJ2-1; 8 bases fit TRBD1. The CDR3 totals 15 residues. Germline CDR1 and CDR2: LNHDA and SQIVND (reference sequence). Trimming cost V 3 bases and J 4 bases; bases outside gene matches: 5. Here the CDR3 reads CASSMSGGLYNEQFF. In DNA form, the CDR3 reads TGTGCCAGTAGTATGTCAGGGGGCCTATACAATGAGCAGTTCTTC.

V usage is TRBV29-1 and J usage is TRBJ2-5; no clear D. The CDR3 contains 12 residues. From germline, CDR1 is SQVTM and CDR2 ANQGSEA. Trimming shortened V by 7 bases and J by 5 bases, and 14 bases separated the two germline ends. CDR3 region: CSAATPGETQYF. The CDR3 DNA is TGCAGCGCCGCCACCCCCGGGGAGACCCAGTACTTC. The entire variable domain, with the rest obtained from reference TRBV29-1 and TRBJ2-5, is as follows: SAVISQKPSRDICQRGTSLTIQCQVDSQVTMMFWYRQQPGQSLTLIATANQGSEATYESGFVIDKFPISRPNLTFSTLTVSNMSPEDSSIYLCSAATPGETQYFGPGTRLLVL.

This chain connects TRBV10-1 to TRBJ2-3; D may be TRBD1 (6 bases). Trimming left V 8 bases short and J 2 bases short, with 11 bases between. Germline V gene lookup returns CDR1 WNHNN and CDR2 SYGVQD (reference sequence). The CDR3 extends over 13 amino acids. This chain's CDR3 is CASGQTDTDTQYF. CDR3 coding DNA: TGCGCCAGCGGACAGACCGACACAGATACGCAGTATTTT.

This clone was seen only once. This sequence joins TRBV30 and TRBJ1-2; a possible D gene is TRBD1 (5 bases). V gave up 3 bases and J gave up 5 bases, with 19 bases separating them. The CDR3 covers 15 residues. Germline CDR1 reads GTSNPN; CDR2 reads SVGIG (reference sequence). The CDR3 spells CAWRNRGGGSYGYTF. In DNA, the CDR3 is TGTGCCTGGAGAAACCGGGGGGGAGGGAGTTATGGCTACACCTTC.

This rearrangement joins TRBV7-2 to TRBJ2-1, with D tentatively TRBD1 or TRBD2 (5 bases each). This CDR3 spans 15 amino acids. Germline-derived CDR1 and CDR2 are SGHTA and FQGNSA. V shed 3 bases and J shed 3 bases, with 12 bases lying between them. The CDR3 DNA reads TGTGCCAGCAGCTTTGGGGGATTGAACTACAATGAGCAGTTCTTC. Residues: CASSFGGLNYNEQFF.

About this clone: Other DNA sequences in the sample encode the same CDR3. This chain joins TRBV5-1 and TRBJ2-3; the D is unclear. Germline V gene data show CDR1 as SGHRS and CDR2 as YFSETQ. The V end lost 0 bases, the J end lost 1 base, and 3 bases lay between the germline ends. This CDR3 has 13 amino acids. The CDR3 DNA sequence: TGCGCCAGCAGCTTGGGAGGCACAGATACGCAGTATTTT. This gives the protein CASSLGGTDTQYF.

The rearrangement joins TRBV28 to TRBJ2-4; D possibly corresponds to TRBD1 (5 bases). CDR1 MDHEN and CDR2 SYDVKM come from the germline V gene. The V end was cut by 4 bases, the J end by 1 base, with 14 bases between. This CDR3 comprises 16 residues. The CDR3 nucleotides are TGTGCCAGCAGTTCTCAGGGAAGTCGTGCCAAAAACATTCAGTACTTC. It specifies CASSSQGSRAKNIQYF.

The CDR3, as DNA: TGTGCCAGCAGCGAAGGACAGCCAAATTCACCCCTCCACTTT. Amino acid sequence: CASSEGQPNSPLHF. This chain links TRBV9 with TRBJ1-6, with a tentative D call TRBD1 (6 bases). The germline gives CDR1 SGDLS, CDR2 YYNGEE. This CDR3 contains 14 residues. Trimming removed 3 bases at V and 7 bases at J, with 11 bases between.

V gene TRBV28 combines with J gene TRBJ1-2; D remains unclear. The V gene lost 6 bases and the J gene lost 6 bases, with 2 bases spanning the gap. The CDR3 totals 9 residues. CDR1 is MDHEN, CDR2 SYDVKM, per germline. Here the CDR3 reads CASRNGYTF. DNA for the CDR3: TGTGCCAGCAGGAATGGCTACACCTTC.

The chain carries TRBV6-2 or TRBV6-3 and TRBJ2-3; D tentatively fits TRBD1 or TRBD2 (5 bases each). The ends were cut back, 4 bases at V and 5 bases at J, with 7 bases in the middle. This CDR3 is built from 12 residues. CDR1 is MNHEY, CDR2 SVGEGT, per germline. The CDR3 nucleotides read TGTGCCAGCAGTTGGGACGGAGATACGCAGTATTTT. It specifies CASSWDGDTQYF.